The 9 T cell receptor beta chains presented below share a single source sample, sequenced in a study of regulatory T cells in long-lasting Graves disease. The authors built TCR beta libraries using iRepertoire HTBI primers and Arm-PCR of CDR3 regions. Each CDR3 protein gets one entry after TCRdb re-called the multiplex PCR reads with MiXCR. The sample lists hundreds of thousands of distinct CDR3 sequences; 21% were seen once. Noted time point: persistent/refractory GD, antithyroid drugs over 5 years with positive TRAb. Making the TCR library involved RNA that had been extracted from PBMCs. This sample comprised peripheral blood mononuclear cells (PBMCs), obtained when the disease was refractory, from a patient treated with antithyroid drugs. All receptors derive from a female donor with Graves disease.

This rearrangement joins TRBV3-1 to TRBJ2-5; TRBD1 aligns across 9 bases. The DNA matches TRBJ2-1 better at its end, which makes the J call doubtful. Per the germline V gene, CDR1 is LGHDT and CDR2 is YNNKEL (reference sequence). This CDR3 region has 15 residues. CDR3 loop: CASSQRDRAIHEQFF. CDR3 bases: TGTGCCAGCAGCCAAAGGGACAGGGCCATCCATGAGCAGTTCTTC.

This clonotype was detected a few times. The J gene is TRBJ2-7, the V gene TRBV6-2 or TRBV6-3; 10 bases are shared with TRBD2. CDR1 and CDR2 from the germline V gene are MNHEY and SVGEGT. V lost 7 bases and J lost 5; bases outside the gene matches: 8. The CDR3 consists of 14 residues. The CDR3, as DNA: TGTGCCAGCAACCCTAGCGGGAGTTTCGACGAGCAGTACTTC. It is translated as CASNPSGSFDEQYF.

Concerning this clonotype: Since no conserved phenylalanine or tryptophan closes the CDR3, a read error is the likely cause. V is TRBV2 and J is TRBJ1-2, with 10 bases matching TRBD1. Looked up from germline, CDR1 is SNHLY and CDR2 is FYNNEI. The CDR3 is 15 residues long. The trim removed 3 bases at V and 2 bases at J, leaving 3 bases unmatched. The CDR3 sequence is CASSDGQGGNYGYTL. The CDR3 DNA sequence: TGTGCCAGCAGTGATGGACAGGGGGGGAACTATGGCTACACCCTC.

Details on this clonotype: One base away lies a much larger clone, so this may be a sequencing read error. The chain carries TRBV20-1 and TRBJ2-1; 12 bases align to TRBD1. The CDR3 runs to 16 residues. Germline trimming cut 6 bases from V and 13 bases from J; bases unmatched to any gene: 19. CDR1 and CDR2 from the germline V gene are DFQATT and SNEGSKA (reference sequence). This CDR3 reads CSATGTGGPAGETQFF. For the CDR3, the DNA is TGCAGTGCAACCGGGACAGGGGGCCCGGCGGGAGAGACCCAGTTCTTC.

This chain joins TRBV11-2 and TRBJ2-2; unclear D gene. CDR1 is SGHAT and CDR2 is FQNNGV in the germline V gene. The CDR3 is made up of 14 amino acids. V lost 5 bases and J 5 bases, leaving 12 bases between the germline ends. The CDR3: CASSPLSGTGELFF. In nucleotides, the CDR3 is TGTGCCAGCAGCCCCCTCTCCGGGACCGGGGAGCTGTTTTTT.

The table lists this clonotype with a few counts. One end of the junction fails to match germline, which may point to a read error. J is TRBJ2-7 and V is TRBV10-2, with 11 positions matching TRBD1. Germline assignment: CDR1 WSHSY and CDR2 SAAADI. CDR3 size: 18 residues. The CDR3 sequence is CASRSRSLRGDRGDSVSF. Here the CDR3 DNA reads TGCGCCAGTCGGAGTAGAAGTCTGAGAGGGGACAGGGGGGACTCCGTCTCCTTC.

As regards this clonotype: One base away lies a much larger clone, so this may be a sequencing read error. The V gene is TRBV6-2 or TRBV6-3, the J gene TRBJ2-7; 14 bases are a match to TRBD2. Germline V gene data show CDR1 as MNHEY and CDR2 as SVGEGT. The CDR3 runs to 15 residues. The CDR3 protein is CASSEMTSGRDERYF. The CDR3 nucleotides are TGTGCCAGCAGTGAAATGACTAGCGGGAGGGACGAGCGGTACTTC.

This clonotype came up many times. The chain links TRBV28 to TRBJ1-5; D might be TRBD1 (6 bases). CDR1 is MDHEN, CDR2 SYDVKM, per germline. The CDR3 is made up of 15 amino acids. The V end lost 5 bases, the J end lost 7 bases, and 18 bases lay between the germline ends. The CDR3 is CASSTGFEVEQPQHF. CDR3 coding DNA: TGTGCCAGCAGTACAGGGTTTGAGGTTGAACAGCCCCAGCATTTT.

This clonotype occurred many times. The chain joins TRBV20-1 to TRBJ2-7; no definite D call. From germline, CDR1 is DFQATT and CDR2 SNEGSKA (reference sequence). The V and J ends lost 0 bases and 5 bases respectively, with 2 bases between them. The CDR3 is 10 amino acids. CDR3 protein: CSARDNEQYF. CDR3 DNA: TGCAGTGCTAGAGACAACGAGCAGTACTTC.